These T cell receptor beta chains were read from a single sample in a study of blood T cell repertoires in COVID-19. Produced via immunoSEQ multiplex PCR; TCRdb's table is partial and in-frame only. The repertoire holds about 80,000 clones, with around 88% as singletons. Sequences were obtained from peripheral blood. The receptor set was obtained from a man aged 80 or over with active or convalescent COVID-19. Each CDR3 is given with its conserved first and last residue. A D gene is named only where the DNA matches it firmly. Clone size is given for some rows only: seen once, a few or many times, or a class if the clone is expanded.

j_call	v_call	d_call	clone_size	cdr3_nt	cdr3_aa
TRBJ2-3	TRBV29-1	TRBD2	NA	TGCAGCGTCGGGACTAGTGGAGATACGCAGTATTTT	CSVGTSGDTQYF
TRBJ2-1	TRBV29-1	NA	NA	TGCAGCGTCTCCCGAAGCGGGCGAAACAATGAGCAGTTCTTC	CSVSRSGRNNEQFF
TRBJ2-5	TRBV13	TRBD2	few	TGTGCCAGCAGCTTAGAAACTAGCGGGCAAGAGACCCAGTACTTC	CASSLETSGQETQYF
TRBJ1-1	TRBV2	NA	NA	TGTGCCAGCAGCGTCCGGGTTAACACTGAAGCTTTCTTT	CASSVRVNTEAFF
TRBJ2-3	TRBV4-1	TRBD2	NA	TGCGCCAGCAGGTCCGGGGGGGCCCCAGATACGCAGTATTTT	CASRSGGAPDTQYF
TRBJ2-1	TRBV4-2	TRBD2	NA	TGTGCCAGCAGCCAAGATTGGAGCGGGGGTGAGCAGTTCTTC	CASSQDWSGGEQFF
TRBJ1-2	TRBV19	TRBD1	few	TGTGCCAGTAGATTATCACCGGAAGGGACAGGGGAATACTATGGCTACACCTTC	CASRLSPEGTGEYYGYTF
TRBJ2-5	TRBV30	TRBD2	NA	TGTGCCTGGAGTTACGGGGGGATTCAAGAGACCCAGTACTTC	CAWSYGGIQETQYF
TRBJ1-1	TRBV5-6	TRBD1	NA	TGTGCCAGCAGTTCCGAGCTCAGGGGGGTGAACACTGAAGCTTTCTTT	CASSSELRGVNTEAFF
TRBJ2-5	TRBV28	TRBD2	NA	TGTGCCAGCAGCCAAAATTGGGGAGGGCAAGAGACCCAGTACTTC	CASSQNWGGQETQYF
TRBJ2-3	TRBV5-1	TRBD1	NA	TGCGCCAGCAGCCGAATTCAGGGGGAAAGCACAGATACGCAGTATTTT	CASSRIQGESTDTQYF
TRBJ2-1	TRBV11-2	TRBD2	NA	TGTGCCAGCAGCCGAGTAGCGGGATCCTACAATGAGCAGTTCTTC	CASSRVAGSYNEQFF
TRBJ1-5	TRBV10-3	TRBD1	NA	TGTGCCATCAGTGAGTCCAGGGGGAATCAGCCCCAGCATTTT	CAISESRGNQPQHF
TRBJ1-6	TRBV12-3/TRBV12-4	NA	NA	TGTGCCAGCAGTGAGGACTATAATTCACCCCTCCACTTT	CASSEDYNSPLHF
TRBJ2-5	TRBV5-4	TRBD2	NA	TGTGCCAGCAGCGTAGGACTAGCGGGGGGGCCTCTTGAGACCCAGTACTTC	CASSVGLAGGPLETQYF
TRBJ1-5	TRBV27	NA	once	TGTGCCAGCAGTTCCCCCCATAGCAATCAGCCCCAGCATTTT	CASSSPHSNQPQHF
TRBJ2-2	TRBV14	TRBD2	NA	TGTGCCAGCAGCCAAGATGGGACTAGCGGGAGTATCGCCTCAAGGTCCATCGGGGAGCTGTTTTTT	CASSQDGTSGSIASRSIGELFF
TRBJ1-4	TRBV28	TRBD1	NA	TGTGCCAGCGGGGACAGGGAGAATGAAAAACTGTTTTTT	CASGDRENEKLFF
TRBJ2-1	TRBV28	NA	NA	TGTGCCAGCAGTCGGAAGGACTATTACAATGAGCAGTTCTTC	CASSRKDYYNEQFF
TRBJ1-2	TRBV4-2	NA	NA	TGTGCCAGCAGCCAAGAGGGCAGTAGAACCTATGGCTACACCTTC	CASSQEGSRTYGYTF
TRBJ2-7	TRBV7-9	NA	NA	TGTGCCAGCAGCCCGAGGACAGCCGTCCTATCCTACGAGCAGTACTTC	CASSPRTAVLSYEQYF
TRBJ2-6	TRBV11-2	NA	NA	TGTGCCAGCAGACTAACGCCAGGGGCTGGGGCCAACGTCCTGACTTTC	CASRLTPGAGANVLTF
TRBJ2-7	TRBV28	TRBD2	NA	TGTGCCAGCAGCATCAGCTTAGGACTAGCGGGATCCGAGCAGTACTTC	CASSISLGLAGSEQYF
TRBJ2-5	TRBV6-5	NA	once	TGTGCCAGCAGGAGGGTAGGGGGTCCGGGGACCCAGTACTTC	CASRRVGGPGTQYF
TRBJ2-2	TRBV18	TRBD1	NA	TGTGCCAGCTCACCTGGGACAGGGAGAGGCGGGGAGCTGTTTTTT	CASSPGTGRGGELFF
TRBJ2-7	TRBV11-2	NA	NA	TGTGCCAGCACCCGACGGGCAGGGGCCCACGAGCAGTACTTC	CASTRRAGAHEQYF
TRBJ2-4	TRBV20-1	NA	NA	TGCAGTGCTAGTTCGTCGGTGGGAGTGAACATTCAGTACTTC	CSASSSVGVNIQYF
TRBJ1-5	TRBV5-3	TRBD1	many	TGTGCCAGAAGAACCGACACCCGGGACAGGGGGGAGGAAGGCAATCAGCCCCAGCATTTT	CARRTDTRDRGEEGNQPQHF
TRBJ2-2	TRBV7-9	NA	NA	TGTGCCAGCAGCTTATTCGGGTCTCTAGGCGCCGGGGAGCTGTTTTTT	CASSLFGSLGAGELFF
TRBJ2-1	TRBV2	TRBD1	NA	TGTGCCAGCAGGCCGGACAGGGGGATACGAAACAATGAGCAGTTCTTC	CASRPDRGIRNNEQFF
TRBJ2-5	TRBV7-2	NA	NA	TGTGCCAGCAGCCCGATGGACAGACAAGAGACCCAGTACTTC	CASSPMDRQETQYF
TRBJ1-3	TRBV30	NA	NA	TGTGCCTGGAGGCCAGGGACTGGAAACACCATATATTTT	CAWRPGTGNTIYF
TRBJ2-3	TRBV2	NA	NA	TGTGCCAGCAGGCTAAGGTCCTTTTTGAGGTCCTACACAGATACGCAGTATTTT	CASRLRSFLRSYTDTQYF
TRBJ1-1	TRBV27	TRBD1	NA	TGTGCCAGCTACAGGGGGACTGAAGCTTTCTTT	CASYRGTEAFF
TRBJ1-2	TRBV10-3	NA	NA	TGTGCCATCAGTGAGATCCGCGGAAATTCTAACTATGGCTACACCTTC	CAISEIRGNSNYGYTF
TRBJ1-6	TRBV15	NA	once	TGTGCCACCAGCAGAGTCCCCGCGCGCGAAGGTGGGCCTCCCCTCCACTTT	CATSRVPAREGGPPLHF
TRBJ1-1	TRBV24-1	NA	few	TGTGCCACCAGTGAAGGCCCAGGGAACACTGAAGCTTTCTTT	CATSEGPGNTEAFF
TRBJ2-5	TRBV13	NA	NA	TGTGCCAGCTGCTTTGCGGGTCAAGAGACCCAGTACTTC	CASCFAGQETQYF
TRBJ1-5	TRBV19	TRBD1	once	TGTGCCAGTAGTACCCCGGACAGGGGGCCCAGACGCAATCAGCCCCAGCATTTT	CASSTPDRGPRRNQPQHF
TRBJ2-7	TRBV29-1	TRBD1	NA	TGCAGCGTCCTCTCGGACAGGAGCTACGAGCAGTACTTC	CSVLSDRSYEQYF
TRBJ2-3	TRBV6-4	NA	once	TGTGCCAGCAGCCAGACTACTGGTCACACAGATACGCAGTATTTT	CASSQTTGHTDTQYF
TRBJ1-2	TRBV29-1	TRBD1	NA	TGCAGCGTTGGGACAGGGGTCGGAGGCTACACCTTC	CSVGTGVGGYTF
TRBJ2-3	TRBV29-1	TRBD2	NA	TGCAGCGTCGCAAAGCGGGAAGACACAGATACGCAGTATTTT	CSVAKREDTDTQYF
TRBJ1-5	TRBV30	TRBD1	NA	TGTGCCTGGAGTTCAGGACAGGGTGGACAGCCCCAGCATTTT	CAWSSGQGGQPQHF
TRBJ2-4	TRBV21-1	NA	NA	TGCGATGGTAAAGCGGGGGCCGAAAACATTCAGTACTTC	CDGKAGAENIQYF
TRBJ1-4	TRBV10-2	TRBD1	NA	TGCGCCAGCAGTGAGTCGTTCACAGGGGTAGGGGAAAAACTGTTTTTT	CASSESFTGVGEKLFF